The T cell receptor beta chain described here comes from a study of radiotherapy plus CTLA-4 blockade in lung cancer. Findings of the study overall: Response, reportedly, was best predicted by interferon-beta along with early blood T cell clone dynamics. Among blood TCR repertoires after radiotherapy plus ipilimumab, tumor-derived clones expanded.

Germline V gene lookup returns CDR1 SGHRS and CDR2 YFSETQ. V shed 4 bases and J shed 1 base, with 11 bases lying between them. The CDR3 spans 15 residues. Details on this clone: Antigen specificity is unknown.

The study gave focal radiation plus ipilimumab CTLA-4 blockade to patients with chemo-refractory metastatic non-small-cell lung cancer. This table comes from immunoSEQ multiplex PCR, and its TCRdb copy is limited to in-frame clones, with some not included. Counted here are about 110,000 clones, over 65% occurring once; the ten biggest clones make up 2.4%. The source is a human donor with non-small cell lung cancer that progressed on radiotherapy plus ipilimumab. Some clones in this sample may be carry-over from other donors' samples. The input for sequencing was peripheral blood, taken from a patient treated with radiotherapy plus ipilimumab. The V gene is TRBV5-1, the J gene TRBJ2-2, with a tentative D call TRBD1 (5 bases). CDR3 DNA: TGCGCCAGCAGCCCTCGACAGCGGAACACCGGGGAGCTGTTTTTT. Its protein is CASSPRQRNTGELFF. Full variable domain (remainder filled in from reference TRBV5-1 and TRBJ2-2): KAGVTQTPRYLIKTRGQQVTLSCSPISGHRSVSWYQQTPGQGLQFLFEYFSETQRNKGNFPGRFSGRQFSNSRSEMNVSTLELGDSALYLCASSPRQRNTGELFFGEGSRLTVL.